The 5 T cell receptor beta chains below were found in one sample sequenced in a study of T cell repertoires in cytomegalovirus infection. No antigens are known for them. In TCRdb, the reads were re-called with MiXCR into one record per CDR3 protein. There are 700,000 to 950,000 distinct CDR3 sequences in the sample; around a third occur only once, and around 12% lies in the top ten. The specimen was cultured CD8+ T cells from PBMCs, collected from culture after CMV antigen stimulation. These receptor sequences come from a human donor in good health (CMV status not recorded). Some clones in this sample may be carry-over from other donors' samples.

The sample holds a few counts of this clonotype. The chain recombines TRBV27 with TRBJ1-2; a weak D match, TRBD1 (6 bases). V shed 5 bases and J shed 2 bases, with 15 bases lying between them. The CDR3 sequence is 15 residues long. Germline V gives CDR1 MNHEY, CDR2 SMNVEV (reference sequence). The CDR3 bases are TGTGCCAGCAGTCCCTTCAGGGGTGGAAACTATGGCTACACCTTC. It yields the protein CASSPFRGGNYGYTF.

The V gene is TRBV4-1, the J gene TRBJ2-3, with D perhaps matching TRBD1 (6 bases). CDR3 size: 15 residues. V was pared by 7 bases and J by 1 base, with 15 bases between. Germline values: CDR1 MGHRA, CDR2 YSYEKL. For the CDR3, the DNA is TGCGCCAGCACGCTGGTGGCAGGGGGCACAGATACGCAGTATTTT. Protein product: CASTLVAGGTDTQYF.

At least ten counts were recorded for this clonotype. The chain couples TRBV7-6 to TRBJ2-2; D ambiguous. The length of the CDR3 is 12 residues. Germline-derived CDR1 and CDR2 are SGHVS and FNYEAQ. Between the trimmed V and J ends, which lost 6 bases and 2 bases, there was a span of 4 bases. CDR3 DNA sequence: TGTGCCAGCAGGGCTAACACCGGGGAGCTGTTTTTT. The encoded protein is CASRANTGELFF.

This clonotype was counted a few times. The rearrangement joins TRBV9 to TRBJ2-1; possible D gene TRBD1, 5 bases. The CDR3 extends over 15 amino acids. CDR1 and CDR2 (germline): SGDLS, YYNGEE. Trimming cost V 0 bases and J 3 bases, with 10 bases left between them. CDR3 bases: TGTGCCAGCAGCGTAGAAGGGGCCATCTACAATGAGCAGTTCTTC. Translating gives CASSVEGAIYNEQFF. The variable domain in full, completed from reference TRBV9 and TRBJ2-1, reads DSGVTQTPKHLITATGQRVTLRCSPRSGDLSVYWYQQSLDQGLQFLIQYYNGEERAKGNILERFSAQQFPDLHSELNLSSLELGDSALYFCASSVEGAIYNEQFFGPGTRLTVL.

The rearrangement joins TRBV10-3 to TRBJ2-5; D ambiguous. The germline V gene has CDR1 ENHRY and CDR2 SYGVKD. The V and J ends lost 5 bases and 5 bases respectively, with 12 bases between them. This CDR3 has 13 amino acids. The CDR3 region is CAISPEISETQYF. The CDR3 coding sequence is TGTGCCATCAGTCCGGAAATCTCGGAGACCCAGTACTTC.